Shown below are 2 T cell receptor beta chains from a single sample sequenced in a study of blood T cell repertoires in COVID-19. Profiled with immunoSEQ multiplex PCR; TCRdb holds only in-frame clones, not every one. This sample has 25,000 or so clones, with roughly 90% found just once. What was sequenced was peripheral blood. All receptors come from a man aged 65 to 79 with acute or convalescent COVID-19.

The chain combines TRBV5-4 with TRBJ1-2, with 12 bases aligning to TRBD1. The trim removed 4 bases at V and 8 bases at J, leaving 9 bases unmatched. The CDR3 has 15 residues. Germline V gives CDR1 SGHNT, CDR2 YYREEE (reference sequence). The CDR3 reads CASSEPGQGARGYTF. CDR3 sequence (DNA): TGTGCCAGCAGCGAACCGGGACAGGGGGCGCGAGGCTACACCTTC.

The rearrangement joins TRBV5-1 to TRBJ2-1; TRBD1 matches 8 bases. The CDR3 extends over 16 amino acids. Germline V gives CDR1 SGHRS, CDR2 YFSETQ. V was pared by 4 bases and J by 6 bases, with 12 bases of the junction left unmatched. In DNA, the CDR3 is TGCGCCAGCAGCCAACAAACAGGGACAGGAGCCAATGAGCAGTTCTTC. Encoded protein: CASSQQTGTGANEQFF. The entire variable domain, with the rest obtained from reference TRBV5-1 and TRBJ2-1, is as follows: KAGVTQTPRYLIKTRGQQVTLSCSPISGHRSVSWYQQTPGQGLQFLFEYFSETQRNKGNFPGRFSGRQFSNSRSEMNVSTLELGDSALYLCASSQQTGTGANEQFFGPGTRLTVL.